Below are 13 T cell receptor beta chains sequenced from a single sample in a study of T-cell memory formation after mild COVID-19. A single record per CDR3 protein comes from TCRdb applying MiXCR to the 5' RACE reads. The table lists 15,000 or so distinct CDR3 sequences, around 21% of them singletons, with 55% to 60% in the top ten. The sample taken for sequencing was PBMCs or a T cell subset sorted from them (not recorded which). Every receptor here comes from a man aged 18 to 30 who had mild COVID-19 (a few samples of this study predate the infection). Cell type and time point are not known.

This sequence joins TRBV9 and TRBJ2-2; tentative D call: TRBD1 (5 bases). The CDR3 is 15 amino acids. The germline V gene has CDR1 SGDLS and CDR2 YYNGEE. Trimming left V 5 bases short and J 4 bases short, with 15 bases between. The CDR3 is CASSSWRQGTGELFF. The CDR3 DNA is TGTGCCAGCAGTTCCTGGCGCCAGGGCACCGGGGAGCTGTTTTTT.

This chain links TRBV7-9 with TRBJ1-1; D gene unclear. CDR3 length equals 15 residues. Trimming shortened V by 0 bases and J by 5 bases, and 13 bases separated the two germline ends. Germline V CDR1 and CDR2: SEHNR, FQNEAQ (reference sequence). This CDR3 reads CASSLALLGRTEAFF. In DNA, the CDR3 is TGTGCCAGCAGCTTAGCGCTTTTGGGGAGGACTGAAGCTTTCTTT.

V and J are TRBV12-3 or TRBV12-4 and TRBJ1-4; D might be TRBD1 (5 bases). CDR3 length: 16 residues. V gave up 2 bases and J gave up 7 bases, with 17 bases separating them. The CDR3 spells CASSLIARGTAEKLFF. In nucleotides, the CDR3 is TGTGCCAGCAGTTTAATCGCCCGGGGGACGGCTGAAAAACTGTTTTTT.

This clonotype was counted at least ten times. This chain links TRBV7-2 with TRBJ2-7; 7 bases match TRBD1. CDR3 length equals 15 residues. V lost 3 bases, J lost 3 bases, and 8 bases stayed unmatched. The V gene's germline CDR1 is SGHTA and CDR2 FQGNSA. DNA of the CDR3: TGTGCCAGCAGCTTGGGATGGACAGGAAACTACGAGCAGTACGTC. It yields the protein CASSLGWTGNYEQYV.

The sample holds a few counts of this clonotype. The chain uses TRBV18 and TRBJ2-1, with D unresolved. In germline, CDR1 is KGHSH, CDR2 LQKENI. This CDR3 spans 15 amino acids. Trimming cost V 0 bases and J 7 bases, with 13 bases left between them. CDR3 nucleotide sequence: TGTGCCAGCTCACCACCGATCAAAAGTATGAATGAGCAGTTCTTC. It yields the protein CASSPPIKSMNEQFF.

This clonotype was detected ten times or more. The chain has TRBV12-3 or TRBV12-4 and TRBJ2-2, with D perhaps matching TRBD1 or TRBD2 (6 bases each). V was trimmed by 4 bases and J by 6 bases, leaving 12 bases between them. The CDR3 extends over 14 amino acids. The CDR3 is CASSWGAPPGELFF. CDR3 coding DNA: TGTGCCAGCAGTTGGGGGGCGCCTCCCGGGGAGCTGTTTTTT.

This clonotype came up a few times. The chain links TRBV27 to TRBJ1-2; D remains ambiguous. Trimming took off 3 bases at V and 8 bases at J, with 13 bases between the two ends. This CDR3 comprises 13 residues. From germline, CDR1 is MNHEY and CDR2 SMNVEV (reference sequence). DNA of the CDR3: TGTGCCAGCAGTTTTCTTGGGGATCGCGGCTACACCTTC. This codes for CASSFLGDRGYTF.

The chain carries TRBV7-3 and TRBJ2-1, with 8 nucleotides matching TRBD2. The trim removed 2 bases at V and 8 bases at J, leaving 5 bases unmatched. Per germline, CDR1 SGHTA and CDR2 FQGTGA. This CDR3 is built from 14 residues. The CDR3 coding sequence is TGTGCCAGCAGCTTATTAGCGGGGACCGATGAGCAGTTCTTC. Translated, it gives CASSLLAGTDEQFF.

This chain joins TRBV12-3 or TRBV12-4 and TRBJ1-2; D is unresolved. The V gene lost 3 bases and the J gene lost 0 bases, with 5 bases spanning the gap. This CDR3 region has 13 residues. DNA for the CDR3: TGTGCCAGCAGTTTTACCTCTAACTATGGCTACACCTTC. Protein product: CASSFTSNYGYTF.

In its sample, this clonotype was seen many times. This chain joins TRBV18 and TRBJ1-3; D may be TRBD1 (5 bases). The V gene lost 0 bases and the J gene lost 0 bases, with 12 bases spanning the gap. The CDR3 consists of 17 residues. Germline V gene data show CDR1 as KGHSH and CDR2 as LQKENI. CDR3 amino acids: CASSPPYRTISGNTIYF. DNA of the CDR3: TGTGCCAGCTCACCACCGTACAGGACGATCTCTGGAAACACCATATATTTT.

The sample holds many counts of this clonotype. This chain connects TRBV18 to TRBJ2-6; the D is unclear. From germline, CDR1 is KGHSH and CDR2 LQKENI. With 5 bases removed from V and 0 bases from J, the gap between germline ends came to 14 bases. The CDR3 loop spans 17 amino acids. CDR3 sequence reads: CASSSRLGPSGANVLTF. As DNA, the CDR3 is TGTGCCAGCTCATCCCGCCTTGGACCCTCTGGGGCCAACGTCCTGACTTTC.

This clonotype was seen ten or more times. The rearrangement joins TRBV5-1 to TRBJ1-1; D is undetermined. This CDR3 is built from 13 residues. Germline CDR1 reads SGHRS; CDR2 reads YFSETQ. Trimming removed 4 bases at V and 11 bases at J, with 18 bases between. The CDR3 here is CASSPAPGSKAFF. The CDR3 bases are TGCGCCAGCAGCCCAGCGCCCGGATCGAAGGCTTTCTTT.

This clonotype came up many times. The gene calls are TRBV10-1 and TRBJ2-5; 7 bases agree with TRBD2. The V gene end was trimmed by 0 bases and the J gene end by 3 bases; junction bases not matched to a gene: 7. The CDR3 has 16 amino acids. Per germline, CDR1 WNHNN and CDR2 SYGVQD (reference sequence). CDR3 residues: CASSESILAPKETQYF. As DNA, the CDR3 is TGCGCCAGCAGTGAGTCAATACTAGCGCCCAAAGAGACCCAGTACTTC.